A selection of T cell receptor beta chains follows, all from one sample in a study of blood T cell repertoires in COVID-19. Profiling relied on immunoSEQ multiplex PCR, and the TCRdb table lists in-frame clones only, not all of them. The sample has more than 80,000 clones; about four fifths are singletons. The sequencing input was peripheral blood. These receptors were obtained from a woman in her fifties or sixties with acute or convalescent COVID-19. CDR3s include the opening cysteine and the closing phenylalanine or tryptophan. The D gene is left open where the match is weak. The size field is filled for only some rows; it gives once, few, many or a size class.

CDR3nt: TGTGCCAGCAGTGCCGAGAATTGGGAGACCCAGTACTTC; CDR3aa: CASSAENWETQYF; v_gene: TRBV2; j_gene: TRBJ2-5; abundance: once; d_gene: .
CDR3nt: TGCGCCAGCAGAGGACAGGGAAACACTGAAGCTTTCTTT; CDR3aa: CASRGQGNTEAFF; v_gene: TRBV5-1; j_gene: TRBJ1-1; abundance: .; d_gene: TRBD1
CDR3nt: TGTGCCAGCAGCGCCCGACTAGCGAATCAAGAGACCCAGTACTTC; CDR3aa: CASSARLANQETQYF; v_gene: TRBV9; j_gene: TRBJ2-5; abundance: .; d_gene: TRBD2
CDR3nt: TGCAGCGTAGCTATACAGGGGGGGTATGCTTTCTTT; CDR3aa: CSVAIQGGYAFF; v_gene: TRBV29-1; j_gene: TRBJ1-1; abundance: .; d_gene: TRBD1
CDR3nt: TGTGCCAGCAGTCCTCGGACAGTGACTAACTATGGCTACACCTTC; CDR3aa: CASSPRTVTNYGYTF; v_gene: TRBV28; j_gene: TRBJ1-2; abundance: few; d_gene: .
CDR3nt: TGTGCCAGCAGCTTCCGGACTTCTCCGGATACGCAGTATTTT; CDR3aa: CASSFRTSPDTQYF; v_gene: TRBV7-2; j_gene: TRBJ2-3; abundance: .; d_gene: .
CDR3nt: TGCGCCAGCAGCTTGGCCCCAGTCACAGATACGCAGTATTTT; CDR3aa: CASSLAPVTDTQYF; v_gene: TRBV5-1; j_gene: TRBJ2-3; abundance: once; d_gene: .
CDR3nt: TGTGCCAGCAGCATTGAGAGGCTGGATACTGAAGCTTTCTTT; CDR3aa: CASSIERLDTEAFF; v_gene: TRBV3-1/TRBV3-2; j_gene: TRBJ1-1; abundance: few; d_gene: .
CDR3nt: TGTGCCAGCAGCTTGGGAGGGGGCAATGAAAAACTGTTTTTT; CDR3aa: CASSLGGGNEKLFF; v_gene: TRBV5-6; j_gene: TRBJ1-4; abundance: .; d_gene: TRBD1
CDR3nt: TGTGCCAGCAGCTTATGGGCCTCTACGAACACCGGGGAGCTGTTTTTT; CDR3aa: CASSLWASTNTGELFF; v_gene: TRBV7-6; j_gene: TRBJ2-2; abundance: .; d_gene: .
CDR3nt: TGTGCCAGCAATCGTCAAGGGGGCGGTTTGAATCAGCCCCAGCATTTT; CDR3aa: CASNRQGGGLNQPQHF; v_gene: TRBV28; j_gene: TRBJ1-5; abundance: .; d_gene: TRBD1
CDR3nt: TGCGCCAGCAGTGAGTCGCGACAGGCAACCTCCTACAATGAGCAGTTCTTC; CDR3aa: CASSESRQATSYNEQFF; v_gene: TRBV10-1; j_gene: TRBJ2-1; abundance: .; d_gene: .
CDR3nt: TGTGCCAGCAGCTTAGTTGGCAGGGGGCTTGGAAACACCATATATTTT; CDR3aa: CASSLVGRGLGNTIYF; v_gene: TRBV7-8; j_gene: TRBJ1-3; abundance: once; d_gene: TRBD1
CDR3nt: TGTGCCAGTAGTATAGGCAGGGGTTCTGGAAACACCATATATTTT; CDR3aa: CASSIGRGSGNTIYF; v_gene: TRBV19; j_gene: TRBJ1-3; abundance: .; d_gene: .
CDR3nt: TGTGCCAGCAGTCAACCGGGACTAGCGGGAGGGCCCCACGAGCAGTACTTC; CDR3aa: CASSQPGLAGGPHEQYF; v_gene: TRBV6-6; j_gene: TRBJ2-7; abundance: .; d_gene: TRBD2
CDR3nt: TGCGCCAGCAGCTTGGGACCTTTCTCAGGAGGTGGCTACACCTTC; CDR3aa: CASSLGPFSGGGYTF; v_gene: TRBV5-1; j_gene: TRBJ1-2; abundance: once; d_gene: .
CDR3nt: TGCGCCAGCAGCTTGGGAGATGCAACTAATGAAAAACTGTTTTTT; CDR3aa: CASSLGDATNEKLFF; v_gene: TRBV5-1; j_gene: TRBJ1-4; abundance: .; d_gene: .
CDR3nt: TGTGCCAGCAGCAAAGTGGGGGACATGAACACTGAAGCTTTCTTT; CDR3aa: CASSKVGDMNTEAFF; v_gene: TRBV21-1; j_gene: TRBJ1-1; abundance: few; d_gene: .
CDR3nt: TGTGCCAGCAGAGAGGGACTAGCGGCTTACGAGCAGTACTTC; CDR3aa: CASREGLAAYEQYF; v_gene: TRBV6-5; j_gene: TRBJ2-7; abundance: .; d_gene: TRBD2
CDR3nt: TGTGCCAGCAGCCCAGGGGCTACAGGGGAATACACTGAAGCTTTCTTT; CDR3aa: CASSPGATGEYTEAFF; v_gene: TRBV9; j_gene: TRBJ1-1; abundance: .; d_gene: TRBD1
CDR3nt: TGTGCCAGCAGCGTAGTGGGGGGTCTCGAGCAGTTCTTC; CDR3aa: CASSVVGGLEQFF; v_gene: TRBV9; j_gene: TRBJ2-1; abundance: few; d_gene: .
CDR3nt: TGTGCCACCAGCAGAGTTCGCTCTGGGGCCAACGTCCTGACTTTC; CDR3aa: CATSRVRSGANVLTF; v_gene: TRBV15; j_gene: TRBJ2-6; abundance: .; d_gene: .
CDR3nt: TGCGCCAGCAGCCCCACAATGGACGAGCAGTACTTC; CDR3aa: CASSPTMDEQYF; v_gene: TRBV5-1; j_gene: TRBJ2-7; abundance: .; d_gene: .
CDR3nt: TGTGGTAGCGGGAGCTCCTACAATGAGCAGTTCTTC; CDR3aa: CGSGSSYNEQFF; v_gene: TRBV28; j_gene: TRBJ2-1; abundance: .; d_gene: TRBD2
CDR3nt: TGTGCCACCAGCAGCCAGTTTTTTAGCAATCAGCCCCAGCATTTT; CDR3aa: CATSSQFFSNQPQHF; v_gene: TRBV15; j_gene: TRBJ1-5; abundance: .; d_gene: .
CDR3nt: TGTGCCAGCTCGCAAGGACAGCGACAAGAGACCCAGTACTTC; CDR3aa: CASSQGQRQETQYF; v_gene: TRBV18; j_gene: TRBJ2-5; abundance: .; d_gene: .
CDR3nt: TGTGCCAGCAGCCAAGAGTGGCTAGCGGGGGGAGTAAATGAGCAGTTCTTC; CDR3aa: CASSQEWLAGGVNEQFF; v_gene: TRBV4-2; j_gene: TRBJ2-1; abundance: .; d_gene: TRBD2
CDR3nt: TGTGCCATCAATGGACGGGAGGGGACTGAAGCTTTCTTT; CDR3aa: CAINGREGTEAFF; v_gene: TRBV10-3; j_gene: TRBJ1-1; abundance: .; d_gene: .
CDR3nt: TGCGCCAGCAGCCAAATAGTCACCTACAATGAGCAGTTCTTC; CDR3aa: CASSQIVTYNEQFF; v_gene: TRBV4-1; j_gene: TRBJ2-1; abundance: .; d_gene: .
CDR3nt: TGTGCCAGCAGCCGGGCGCAGGGTGTAAGAGAGACCCAGTACTTC; CDR3aa: CASSRAQGVRETQYF; v_gene: TRBV5-4; j_gene: TRBJ2-5; abundance: once; d_gene: .
CDR3nt: TGCAGCGTTGCTAGGGGTAACACCGGGGAGCTGTTTTTT; CDR3aa: CSVARGNTGELFF; v_gene: TRBV29-1; j_gene: TRBJ2-2; abundance: .; d_gene: .
CDR3nt: TGTGCCAGCAGCTTAACGGCAGGGCTCCACTATGGCTACACCTTC; CDR3aa: CASSLTAGLHYGYTF; v_gene: TRBV7-3; j_gene: TRBJ1-2; abundance: .; d_gene: .
CDR3nt: TGTGCCAGTAGTCTCTTGGTCGCGGGCAATCAGCCCCAGCATTTT; CDR3aa: CASSLLVAGNQPQHF; v_gene: TRBV19; j_gene: TRBJ1-5; abundance: many; d_gene: .
CDR3nt: TGTGCCAGCAGCCAGGGGACAGGGGGGGGCGAAAAACTGTTTTTT; CDR3aa: CASSQGTGGGEKLFF; v_gene: TRBV4-2; j_gene: TRBJ1-4; abundance: .; d_gene: TRBD1
CDR3nt: TGTGCCAGCAGTGGGTTCGGGTTCTCAGAAACCGGGGAGCTGTTTTTT; CDR3aa: CASSGFGFSETGELFF; v_gene: TRBV2; j_gene: TRBJ2-2; abundance: .; d_gene: .
CDR3nt: TGTGCCAGCAGCCAAGGACTGGCAAACTACGAGCAGTACTTC; CDR3aa: CASSQGLANYEQYF; v_gene: TRBV3-1/TRBV3-2; j_gene: TRBJ2-7; abundance: .; d_gene: .
CDR3nt: TGTGCCAGCAGTCTCGGACTAGCGGCCCTCACAGATACGCAGTATTTT; CDR3aa: CASSLGLAALTDTQYF; v_gene: TRBV2; j_gene: TRBJ2-3; abundance: .; d_gene: TRBD2
CDR3nt: TGTGCCAGCAGTGAACTAGCGGGAGTTGCAGATACGCAGTATTTT; CDR3aa: CASSELAGVADTQYF; v_gene: TRBV2; j_gene: TRBJ2-3; abundance: .; d_gene: TRBD2
CDR3nt: TGTGCCAGCAGTGCCTTCCCGCCGGGGACAGGGGTCTCCTACGAGCAGTACTTC; CDR3aa: CASSAFPPGTGVSYEQYF; v_gene: TRBV27; j_gene: TRBJ2-7; abundance: .; d_gene: TRBD1
CDR3nt: TGTGCCAGCAGCATCAGGACAGGAAATTACAATGAGCAGTTCTTC; CDR3aa: CASSIRTGNYNEQFF; v_gene: TRBV11-2; j_gene: TRBJ2-1; abundance: .; d_gene: TRBD1
CDR3nt: TGTGCCAGCAGCCTCGGGACAGGGGAAGGTGGCAATCAGCCCCAGCATTTT; CDR3aa: CASSLGTGEGGNQPQHF; v_gene: TRBV7-2; j_gene: TRBJ1-5; abundance: .; d_gene: TRBD1
CDR3nt: TGTGCCAGCAGCAAAACCGGGTGGGTTGTCGGGGGGCCGAAGGGCTACACCTTC; CDR3aa: CASSKTGWVVGGPKGYTF; v_gene: TRBV21-1; j_gene: TRBJ1-2; abundance: .; d_gene: .
CDR3nt: TGTGCCAGCAGTGTCACAGGGATCTCCTACAATGAGCAGTTCTTC; CDR3aa: CASSVTGISYNEQFF; v_gene: TRBV28; j_gene: TRBJ2-1; abundance: .; d_gene: .
CDR3nt: TGTGCCAGCAGCGCAGGTGGGGGCCTGCGCACTATTGAAAAACTGTTTTTT; CDR3aa: CASSAGGGLRTIEKLFF; v_gene: TRBV7-2; j_gene: TRBJ1-4; abundance: .; d_gene: .
CDR3nt: TGTGCCAGCAGCCAAGACATGACATCGCCGCTCATTTATGGCTACACCTTC; CDR3aa: CASSQDMTSPLIYGYTF; v_gene: TRBV3-1/TRBV3-2; j_gene: TRBJ1-2; abundance: few; d_gene: .
CDR3nt: TGTGCCAGTAGTATAGACCCATTTGAGTACTATGGCTACACCTTC; CDR3aa: CASSIDPFEYYGYTF; v_gene: TRBV19; j_gene: TRBJ1-2; abundance: .; d_gene: .
CDR3nt: TGCGCCAGCAGCCCGCCCAGGGATTCGGGCTACACCTTC; CDR3aa: CASSPPRDSGYTF; v_gene: TRBV5-1; j_gene: TRBJ1-2; abundance: .; d_gene: .
CDR3nt: TGTGCCAGCAGCTTAAACAGGAACACCGGGGAGCTGTTTTTT; CDR3aa: CASSLNRNTGELFF; v_gene: TRBV7-3; j_gene: TRBJ2-2; abundance: .; d_gene: .
CDR3nt: TGTGCCAGCAGTTACACAGGGGGCTCGGGCAATCAGCCCCAGCATTTT; CDR3aa: CASSYTGGSGNQPQHF; v_gene: TRBV6-6; j_gene: TRBJ1-5; abundance: .; d_gene: TRBD1
CDR3nt: TGTGCCTGGATCGGGGACAGGGTCAACTATGGCTACACCTTC; CDR3aa: CAWIGDRVNYGYTF; v_gene: TRBV30; j_gene: TRBJ1-2; abundance: .; d_gene: TRBD1
CDR3nt: TGTGCCAGCAGCCAAGCTCGGGGATCTAATTCACCCCTCCACTTT; CDR3aa: CASSQARGSNSPLHF; v_gene: TRBV4-2; j_gene: TRBJ1-6; abundance: .; d_gene: .
CDR3nt: TGTGCCACCAGCAGAGGGGGGAGGGACAGGACTTATGGCTACACCTTC; CDR3aa: CATSRGGRDRTYGYTF; v_gene: TRBV15; j_gene: TRBJ1-2; abundance: .; d_gene: TRBD1
CDR3nt: TGTGCCAGCAGCACCCCCGGGACTAGCGGGAGCGAGCAGTACTTC; CDR3aa: CASSTPGTSGSEQYF; v_gene: TRBV9; j_gene: TRBJ2-7; abundance: .; d_gene: TRBD2